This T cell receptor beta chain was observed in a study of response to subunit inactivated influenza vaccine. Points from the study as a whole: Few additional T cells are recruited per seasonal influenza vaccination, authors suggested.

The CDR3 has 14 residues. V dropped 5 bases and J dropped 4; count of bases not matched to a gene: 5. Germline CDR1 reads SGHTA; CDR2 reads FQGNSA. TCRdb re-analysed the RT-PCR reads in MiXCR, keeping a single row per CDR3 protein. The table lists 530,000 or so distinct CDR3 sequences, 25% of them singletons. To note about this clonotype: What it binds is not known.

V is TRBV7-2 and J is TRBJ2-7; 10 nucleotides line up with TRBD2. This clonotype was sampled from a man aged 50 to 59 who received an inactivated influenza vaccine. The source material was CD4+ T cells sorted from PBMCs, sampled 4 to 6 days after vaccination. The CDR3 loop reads CASSRGLAVYEQYF. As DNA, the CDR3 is TGTGCCAGCAGCAGAGGACTAGCGGTGTACGAGCAGTACTTC.